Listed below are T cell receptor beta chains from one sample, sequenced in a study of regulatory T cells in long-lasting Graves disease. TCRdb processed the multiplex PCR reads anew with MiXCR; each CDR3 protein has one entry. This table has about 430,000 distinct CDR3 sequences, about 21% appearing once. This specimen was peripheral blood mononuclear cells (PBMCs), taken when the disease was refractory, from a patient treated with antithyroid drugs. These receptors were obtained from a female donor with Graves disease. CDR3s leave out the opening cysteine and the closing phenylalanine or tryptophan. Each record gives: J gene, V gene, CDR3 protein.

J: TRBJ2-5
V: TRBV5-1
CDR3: ASSLANSGRGLQETQY

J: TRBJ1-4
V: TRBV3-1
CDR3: ASSLRTGPATNEKLF

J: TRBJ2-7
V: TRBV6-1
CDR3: ASSEAPSGRATEQY

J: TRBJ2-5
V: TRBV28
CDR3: ASTLTGTQETQY

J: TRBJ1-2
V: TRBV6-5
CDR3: ASSFGGGTGAGYT

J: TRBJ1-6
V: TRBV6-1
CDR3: ASSQKWTGRNSPLH

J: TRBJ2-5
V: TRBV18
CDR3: ASSPARNQETQY

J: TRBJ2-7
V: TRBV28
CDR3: ASSLSSSGRLEQY

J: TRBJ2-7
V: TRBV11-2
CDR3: ASSPQGAGLAGDEQY

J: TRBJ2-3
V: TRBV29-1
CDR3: SVETGTVTFNGDTDTQY

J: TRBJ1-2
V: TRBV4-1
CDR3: ASSPNRGQDGYT

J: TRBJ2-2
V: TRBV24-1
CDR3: ATSDLSGGAGNTGELF

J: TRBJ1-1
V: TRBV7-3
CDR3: ASSPTVVLSYTEAF

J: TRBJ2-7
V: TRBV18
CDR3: ASSPAQSGRVYEQY

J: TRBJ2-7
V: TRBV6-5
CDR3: ASSYSIGGSDYEQY

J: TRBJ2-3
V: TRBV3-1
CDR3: ASSQDHLTDTQY

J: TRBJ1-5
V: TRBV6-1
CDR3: ASNREGARQPQH

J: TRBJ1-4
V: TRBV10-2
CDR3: ASSTTGPNEKLF

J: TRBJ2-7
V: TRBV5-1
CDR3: ASSLVSGGITSYEQY

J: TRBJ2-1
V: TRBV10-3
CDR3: ASEGEAGASYNEQF

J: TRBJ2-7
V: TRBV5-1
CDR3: ASSVQGDSYEQY

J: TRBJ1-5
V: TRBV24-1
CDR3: ATSRGGSGNQPQH

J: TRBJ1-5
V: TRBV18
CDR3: ASSPPSVGNNQPQH

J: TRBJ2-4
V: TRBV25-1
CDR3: ASSMTLENIQY

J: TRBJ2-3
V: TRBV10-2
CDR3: ASHSTMTFTDTQY

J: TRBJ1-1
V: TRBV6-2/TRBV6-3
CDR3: ASRTAANMNTEAF

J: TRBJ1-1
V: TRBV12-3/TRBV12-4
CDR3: ASTPSGGRAEAF